The rows below give T cell receptor beta chains drawn from one sample of a study of blood T cell repertoires in COVID-19. The assay was immunoSEQ multiplex PCR, and TCRdb's table has in-frame clones only and misses some. This table has over 100,000 clones, approximately 80% appearing once. The sequenced material came from peripheral blood. All receptors come from a woman of 80 years or more with active or convalescent COVID-19. Each CDR3 is given with its conserved first and last residue. Each record gives: J gene, V gene, clone size, D gene, CDR3 protein, CDR3 DNA. D genes are given only for firm matches. Clone size is given for some rows only: seen once, a few or many times, or a class if the clone is expanded.

TRBJ1-5 TRBV6-4 - - CASTHRSQYWALYSNQPQHF TGTGCCAGCACGCACAGGTCTCAATACTGGGCTCTATATAGCAATCAGCCCCAGCATTTT
TRBJ2-7 TRBV7-2 - TRBD2 CASSLASGNYEQYF TGTGCCAGCAGCTTGGCTAGCGGGAACTACGAGCAGTACTTC
TRBJ1-4 TRBV7-9 - TRBD1 CASSLNEDRGLKKLFF TGTGCCAGCAGCTTAAATGAGGACAGGGGGTTGAAAAAACTGTTTTTT
TRBJ1-5 TRBV5-1 - - CASSLQGNQPQHF TGCGCCAGCAGCTTGCAGGGTAATCAGCCCCAGCATTTT
TRBJ2-3 TRBV27 - TRBD1 CASTISSYFQTGKVDTQYF TGTGCCAGCACCATCTCCTCATACTTCCAGACAGGGAAGGTAGATACGCAGTATTTT
TRBJ2-7 TRBV5-6 - TRBD2 CASRTSGRAYEQYF TGTGCCAGCAGGACTAGCGGGAGAGCCTACGAGCAGTACTTC
TRBJ1-4 TRBV13 - TRBD1 CASSFGQGAPNEKLFF TGTGCCAGCAGCTTCGGACAGGGGGCACCTAATGAAAAACTGTTTTTT
TRBJ1-5 TRBV28 few TRBD1 CASRSGPTGVGNQPQHF TGTGCCAGCAGGTCAGGCCCAACAGGGGTAGGCAATCAGCCCCAGCATTTT
TRBJ2-6 TRBV27 - - CASSGGLSGANVLTF TGTGCCAGCAGTGGCGGGCTCTCTGGGGCCAACGTCCTGACTTTC
TRBJ1-2 TRBV28 - - CASRTRGLGYTF TGTGCCAGCAGGACCCGGGGGTTGGGCTACACCTTC
TRBJ1-5 TRBV4-2 - - CASSQEGGSNQPQHF TGTGCCAGCAGCCAAGAGGGGGGTAGCAATCAGCCCCAGCATTTT
TRBJ2-3 TRBV7-2 once TRBD2 CASSTSGSSPDTQYF TGTGCCAGCAGCACCAGCGGGAGCTCCCCAGATACGCAGTATTTT
TRBJ2-1 TRBV11-2 - - CASLGLRRNEQFF TGTGCCAGCCTAGGTTTAAGGAGGAATGAGCAGTTCTTC
TRBJ1-1 TRBV19 - TRBD1 CASSTYNTGGRTEAFF TGTGCCAGTAGTACCTACAATACAGGGGGCAGGACTGAAGCTTTCTTT
TRBJ2-2 TRBV5-1 few - CASSFATGNTGELFF TGCGCCAGCAGCTTCGCGACAGGAAACACCGGGGAGCTGTTTTTT
TRBJ2-7 TRBV5-1 - TRBD2 CASSPGLAGAYEQYF TGCGCCAGCAGCCCCGGACTAGCGGGAGCCTACGAGCAGTACTTC
TRBJ1-1 TRBV19 - - CASRDSLNTEAFF TGTGCCAGTAGAGACAGCCTCAACACTGAAGCTTTCTTT
TRBJ1-4 TRBV27 few TRBD1 CASSFRGSNEKLFF TGTGCCAGCAGTTTCAGGGGGTCTAATGAAAAACTGTTTTTT
TRBJ2-1 TRBV9 - - CASSVDLGAYNEQFF TGTGCCAGCAGCGTAGATTTGGGGGCGTACAATGAGCAGTTCTTC
TRBJ1-5 TRBV25-1 - - CASSDAREGFKQPQHF TGTGCCAGCAGTGACGCCCGGGAGGGGTTCAAGCAGCCCCAGCATTTT
TRBJ1-6 TRBV6-5 few TRBD1 CASSPDRGNSPLHF TGTGCCAGCAGTCCCGACAGGGGGAATTCACCCCTCCACTTT
TRBJ2-2 TRBV2 - TRBD2 CASSALGLSNTGELFF TGTGCCAGCAGTGCTTTGGGACTATCGAACACCGGGGAGCTGTTTTTT
TRBJ1-2 TRBV5-1 - - CASSLESGFGYTF TGCGCCAGCAGCTTGGAATCCGGGTTTGGCTACACCTTC
TRBJ2-3 TRBV30 once - CAWSVSGTDTQYF TGTGCCTGGAGTGTTTCGGGGACAGATACGCAGTATTTT
TRBJ2-7 TRBV28 - - CASTSPGSSYEQYF TGTGCCAGCACCTCCCCCGGGAGCTCCTACGAGCAGTACTTC
TRBJ2-1 TRBV18 once TRBD2 CASSPSGTSGRGNEQFF TGTGCCAGCTCACCAAGCGGGACTAGCGGGAGGGGTAATGAGCAGTTCTTC
TRBJ2-3 TRBV7-3 - - CASSLKGADTQYF TGTGCCAGCAGCTTAAAGGGGGCAGATACGCAGTATTTT